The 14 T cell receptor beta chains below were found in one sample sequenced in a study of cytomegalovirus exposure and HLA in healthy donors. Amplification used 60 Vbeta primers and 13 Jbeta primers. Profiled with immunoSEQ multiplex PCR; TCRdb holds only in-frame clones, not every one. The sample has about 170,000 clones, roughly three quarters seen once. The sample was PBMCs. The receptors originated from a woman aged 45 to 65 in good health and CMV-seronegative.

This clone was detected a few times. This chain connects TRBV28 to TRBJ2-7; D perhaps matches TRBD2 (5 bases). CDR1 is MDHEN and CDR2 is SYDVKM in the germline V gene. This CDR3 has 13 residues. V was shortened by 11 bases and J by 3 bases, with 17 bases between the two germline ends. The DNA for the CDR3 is TGTGCCGAGGGAAATCCGTTCCACTACGAGCAGTACTTC. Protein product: CAEGNPFHYEQYF. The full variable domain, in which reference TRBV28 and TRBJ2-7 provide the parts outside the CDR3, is DVKVTQSSRYLVKRTGEKVFLECVQDMDHENMFWYRQDPGLGLRLIYFSYDVKMKEKGDIPEGYSVSREKKERFSLILESASTNQTSMYLCAEGNPFHYEQYFGPGTRLTVT.

In nucleotides, the CDR3 is TGTGCCAGCAGCCAAGGACAGGGGAAGGGGGAAGCTTTCTTT. It is translated as CASSQGQGKGEAFF. V gene TRBV4-2 combines with J gene TRBJ1-1, with 8 bases lining up with TRBD1. CDR1 and CDR2 (germline): LGHNA, YNFKEQ. The CDR3 is made up of 14 amino acids. J gave up 8 bases and V 1 base, and 6 bases lay outside the gene matches.

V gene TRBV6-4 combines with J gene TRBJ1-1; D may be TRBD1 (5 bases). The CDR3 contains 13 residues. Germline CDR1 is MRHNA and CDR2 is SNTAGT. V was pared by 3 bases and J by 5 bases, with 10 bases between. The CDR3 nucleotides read TGTGCCAGCAGTGAGGAGGGGTGGACTGAAGCTTTCTTT. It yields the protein CASSEEGWTEAFF.

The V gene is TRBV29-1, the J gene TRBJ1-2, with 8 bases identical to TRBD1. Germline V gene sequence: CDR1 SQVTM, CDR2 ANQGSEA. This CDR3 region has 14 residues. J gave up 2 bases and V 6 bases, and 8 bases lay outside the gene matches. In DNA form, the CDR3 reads TGCAGCGTATCGGACAGGGCGCGCAACTATGGCTACACCTTC. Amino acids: CSVSDRARNYGYTF.

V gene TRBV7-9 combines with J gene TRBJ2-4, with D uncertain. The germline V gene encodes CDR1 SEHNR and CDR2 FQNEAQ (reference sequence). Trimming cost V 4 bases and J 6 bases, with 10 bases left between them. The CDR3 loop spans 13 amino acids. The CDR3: CASSSSGRNIQYF. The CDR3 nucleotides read TGTGCCAGCAGCTCGTCTGGCCGAAACATTCAGTACTTC. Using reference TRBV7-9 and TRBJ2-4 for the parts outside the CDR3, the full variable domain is DTGVSQNPRHKITKRGQNVTFRCDPISEHNRLYWYRQTLGQGPEFLTYFQNEAQLEKSRLLSDRFSAERPKGSFSTLEIQRTEQGDSAMYLCASSSSGRNIQYFGAGTRLSVL.

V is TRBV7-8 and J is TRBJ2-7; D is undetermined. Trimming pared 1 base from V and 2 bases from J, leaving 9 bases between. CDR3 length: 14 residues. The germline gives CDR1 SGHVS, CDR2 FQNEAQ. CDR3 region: CASSLVPGAYEQYF. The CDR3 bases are TGTGCCAGCAGCTTAGTCCCGGGTGCCTACGAGCAGTACTTC.

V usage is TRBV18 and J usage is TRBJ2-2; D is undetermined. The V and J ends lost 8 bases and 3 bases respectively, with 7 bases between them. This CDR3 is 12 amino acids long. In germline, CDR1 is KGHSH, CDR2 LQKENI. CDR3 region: CASAADTGELFF. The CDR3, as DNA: TGTGCCAGCGCCGCGGACACCGGGGAGCTGTTTTTT. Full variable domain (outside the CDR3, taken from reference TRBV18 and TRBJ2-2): NAGVMQNPRHLVRRRGQEARLRCSPMKGHSHVYWYRQLPEEGLKFMVYLQKENIIDESGMPKERFSAEFPKEGPSILRIQQVVRGDSAAYFCASAADTGELFFGEGSRLTVL.

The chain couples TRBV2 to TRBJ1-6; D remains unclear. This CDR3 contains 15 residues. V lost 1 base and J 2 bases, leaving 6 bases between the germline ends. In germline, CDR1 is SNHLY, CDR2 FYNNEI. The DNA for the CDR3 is TGTGCCAGCAGTGAAGGCCCAGCCTATAATTCACCCCTCCACTTT. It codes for CASSEGPAYNSPLHF.

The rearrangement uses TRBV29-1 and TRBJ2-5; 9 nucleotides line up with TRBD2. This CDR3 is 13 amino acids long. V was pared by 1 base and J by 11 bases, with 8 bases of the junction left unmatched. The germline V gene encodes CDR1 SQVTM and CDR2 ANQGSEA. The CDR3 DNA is TGCAGCGTTGAAGGCGGGACTAGCCCAGAGCAGTACTTC. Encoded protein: CSVEGGTSPEQYF.

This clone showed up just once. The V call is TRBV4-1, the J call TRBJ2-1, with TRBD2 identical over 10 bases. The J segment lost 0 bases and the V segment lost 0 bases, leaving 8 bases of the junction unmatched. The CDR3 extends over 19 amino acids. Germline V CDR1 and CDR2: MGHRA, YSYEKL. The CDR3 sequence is CASSQESSGGRSSYNEQFF. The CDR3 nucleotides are TGCGCCAGCAGCCAAGAGTCTAGCGGGGGCCGTAGCTCCTACAATGAGCAGTTCTTC.

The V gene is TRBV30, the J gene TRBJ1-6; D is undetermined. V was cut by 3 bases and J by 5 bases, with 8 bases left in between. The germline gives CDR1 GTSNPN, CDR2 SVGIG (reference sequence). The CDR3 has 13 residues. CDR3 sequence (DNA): TGTGCCTGGAGCGGGTCAGATAATTCACCCCTCCACTTT. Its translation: CAWSGSDNSPLHF.

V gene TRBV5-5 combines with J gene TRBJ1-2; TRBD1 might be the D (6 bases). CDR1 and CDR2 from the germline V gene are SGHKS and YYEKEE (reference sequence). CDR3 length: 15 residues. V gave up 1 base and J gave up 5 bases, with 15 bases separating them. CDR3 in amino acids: CASSLRGQILYGYTF. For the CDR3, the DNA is TGTGCCAGCAGCTTGAGAGGACAGATCCTATATGGCTACACCTTC.

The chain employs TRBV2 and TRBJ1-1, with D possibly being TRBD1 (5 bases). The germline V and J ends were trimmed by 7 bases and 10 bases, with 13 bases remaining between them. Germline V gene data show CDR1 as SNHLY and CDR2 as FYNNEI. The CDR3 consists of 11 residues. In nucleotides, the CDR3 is TGTGCCAGCACCCTAAGGGGAGGAGCTTTCTTT. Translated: CASTLRGGAFF.

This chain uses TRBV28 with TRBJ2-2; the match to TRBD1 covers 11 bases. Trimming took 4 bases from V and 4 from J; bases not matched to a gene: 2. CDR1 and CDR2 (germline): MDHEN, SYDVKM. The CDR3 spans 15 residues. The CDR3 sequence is CASSWTGGGTGELFF. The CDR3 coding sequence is TGTGCCAGCAGTTGGACAGGGGGCGGCACCGGGGAGCTGTTTTTT.